Listed here is a single TCR beta chain. The sample comes from a study of CD8 T cells in Susac syndrome. Reverse transcription of about 0.45 to 1 ug RNA was performed with random hexamers. TCRdb analysed the immunoSEQ multiplex PCR reads with MiXCR anew, one entry per CDR3 protein. In the table there are 300,000 or so distinct CDR3 sequences, 90% to 95% of which are singletons. V lost 4 bases to trimming and J lost 9 bases, with 22 bases between them. There are 15 residues in the CDR3. Germline V gene lookup returns CDR1 SGHAT and CDR2 FQNNGV. Specimen: CD4+ T cells from PBMCs. The receptor comes from a human donor with multiple sclerosis. V and J are TRBV11-2 and TRBJ2-7; D is possibly TRBD1 or TRBD2 (5 bases each). CDR3 in DNA: TGTGCCAGCAGCTCCTTAAGGGAAAGGGACGGTTGGCAGTACTTC. This gives the protein CASSSLRERDGWQYF.